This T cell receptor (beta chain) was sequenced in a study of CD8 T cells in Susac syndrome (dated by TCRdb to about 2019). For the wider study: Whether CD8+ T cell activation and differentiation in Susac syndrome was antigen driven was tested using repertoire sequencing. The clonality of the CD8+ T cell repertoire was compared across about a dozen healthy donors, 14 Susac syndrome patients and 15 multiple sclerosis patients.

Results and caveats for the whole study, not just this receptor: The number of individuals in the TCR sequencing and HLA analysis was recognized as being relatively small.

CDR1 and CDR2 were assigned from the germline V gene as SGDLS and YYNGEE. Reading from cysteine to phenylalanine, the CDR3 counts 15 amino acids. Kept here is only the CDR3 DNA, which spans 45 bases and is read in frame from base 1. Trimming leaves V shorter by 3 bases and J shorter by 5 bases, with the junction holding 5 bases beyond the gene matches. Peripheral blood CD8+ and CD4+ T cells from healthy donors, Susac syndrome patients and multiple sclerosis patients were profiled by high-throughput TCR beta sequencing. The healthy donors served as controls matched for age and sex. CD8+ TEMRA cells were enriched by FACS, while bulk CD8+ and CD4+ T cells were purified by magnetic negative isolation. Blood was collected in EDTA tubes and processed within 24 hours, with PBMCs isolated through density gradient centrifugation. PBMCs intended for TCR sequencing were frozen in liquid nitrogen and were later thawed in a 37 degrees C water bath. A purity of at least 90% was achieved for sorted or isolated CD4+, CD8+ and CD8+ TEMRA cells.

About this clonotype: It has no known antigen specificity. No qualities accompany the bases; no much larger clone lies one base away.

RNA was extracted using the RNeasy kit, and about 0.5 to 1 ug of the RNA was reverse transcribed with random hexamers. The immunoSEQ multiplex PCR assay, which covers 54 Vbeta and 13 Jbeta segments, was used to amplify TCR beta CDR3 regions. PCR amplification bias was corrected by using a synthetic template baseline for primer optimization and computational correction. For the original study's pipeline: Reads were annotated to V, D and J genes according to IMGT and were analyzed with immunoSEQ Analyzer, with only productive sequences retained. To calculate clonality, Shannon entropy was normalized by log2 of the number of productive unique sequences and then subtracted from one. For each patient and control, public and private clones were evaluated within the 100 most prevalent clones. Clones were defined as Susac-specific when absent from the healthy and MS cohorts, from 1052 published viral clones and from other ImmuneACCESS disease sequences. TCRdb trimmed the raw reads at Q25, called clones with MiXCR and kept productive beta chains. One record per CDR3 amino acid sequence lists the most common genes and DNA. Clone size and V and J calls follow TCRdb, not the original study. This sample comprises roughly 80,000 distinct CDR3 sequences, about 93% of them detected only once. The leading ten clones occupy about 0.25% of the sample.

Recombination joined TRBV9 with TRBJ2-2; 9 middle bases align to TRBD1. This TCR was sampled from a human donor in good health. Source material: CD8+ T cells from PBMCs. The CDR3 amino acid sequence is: CASSGGDRATGELFF. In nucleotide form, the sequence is TGTGCCAGCAGCGGAGGGGACAGGGCTACCGGGGAGCTGTTTTTT. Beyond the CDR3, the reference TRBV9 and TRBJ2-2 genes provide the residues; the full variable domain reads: DSGVTQTPKHLITATGQRVTLRCSPRSGDLSVYWYQQSLDQGLQFLIQYYNGEERAKGNILERFSAQQFPDLHSELNLSSLELGDSALYFCASSGGDRATGELFFGEGSRLTVL.